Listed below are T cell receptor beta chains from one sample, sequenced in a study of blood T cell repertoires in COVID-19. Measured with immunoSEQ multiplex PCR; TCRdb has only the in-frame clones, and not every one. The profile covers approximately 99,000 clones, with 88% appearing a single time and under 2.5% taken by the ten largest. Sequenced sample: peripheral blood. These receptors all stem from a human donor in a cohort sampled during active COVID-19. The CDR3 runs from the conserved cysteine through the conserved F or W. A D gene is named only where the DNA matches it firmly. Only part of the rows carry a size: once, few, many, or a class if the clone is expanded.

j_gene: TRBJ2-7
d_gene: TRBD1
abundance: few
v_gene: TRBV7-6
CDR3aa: CASSLGTGVSYEQYF
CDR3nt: TGTGCCAGCAGCTTAGGGACAGGGGTATCCTACGAGCAGTACTTC

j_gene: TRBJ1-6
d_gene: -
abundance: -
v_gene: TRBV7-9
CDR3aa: CASSPAGGNSPLHF
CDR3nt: TGTGCCAGCAGCCCCGCGGGGGGCAATTCACCCCTCCACTTT

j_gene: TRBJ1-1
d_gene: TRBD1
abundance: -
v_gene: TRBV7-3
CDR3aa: CASSLSAGQGAEAFF
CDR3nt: TGTGCCAGCAGCTTAAGCGCGGGACAGGGGGCTGAAGCTTTCTTT

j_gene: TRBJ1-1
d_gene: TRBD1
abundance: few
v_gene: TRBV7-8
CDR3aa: CASSTQTGGLTEAFF
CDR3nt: TGTGCCAGCAGCACGCAAACAGGGGGCCTCACTGAAGCTTTCTTT

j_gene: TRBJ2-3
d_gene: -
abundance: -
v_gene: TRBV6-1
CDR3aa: CASSEGRSTDTQYF
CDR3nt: TGTGCCAGCAGTGAGGGGCGATCCACAGATACGCAGTATTTT

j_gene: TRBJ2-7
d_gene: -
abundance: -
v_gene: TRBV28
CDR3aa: CASSPLPYEQYF
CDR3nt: TGTGCCAGCAGTCCACTCCCCTACGAGCAGTACTTC

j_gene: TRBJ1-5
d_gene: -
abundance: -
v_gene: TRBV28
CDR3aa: CASRQGVRNQPQHF
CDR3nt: TGTGCCAGCAGGCAGGGTGTTAGGAATCAGCCCCAGCATTTT

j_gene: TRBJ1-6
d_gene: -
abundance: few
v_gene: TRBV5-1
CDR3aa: CASSFGAYSPLHF
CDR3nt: TGCGCCAGCAGCTTTGGTGCCTACTCACCCCTCCACTTT

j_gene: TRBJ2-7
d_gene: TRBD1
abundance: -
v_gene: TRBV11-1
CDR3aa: CASSSGQGLFYEQYF
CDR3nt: TGTGCCAGCAGCTCCGGACAGGGGCTTTTCTACGAGCAGTACTTC

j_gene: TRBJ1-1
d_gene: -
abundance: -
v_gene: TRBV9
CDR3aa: CASSAYRVDGEAFF
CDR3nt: TGTGCCAGCAGCGCTTACAGGGTAGACGGTGAAGCTTTCTTT

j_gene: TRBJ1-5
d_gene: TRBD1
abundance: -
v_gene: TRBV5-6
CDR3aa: CASSLRTGVSNQPQHF
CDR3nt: TGTGCCAGCAGCCTCCGGACAGGGGTCAGCAATCAGCCCCAGCATTTT

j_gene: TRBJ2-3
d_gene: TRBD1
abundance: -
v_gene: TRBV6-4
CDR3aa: CASKGTATSTDTQYF
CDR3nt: TGTGCCAGCAAAGGGACAGCTACTAGCACAGATACGCAGTATTTT

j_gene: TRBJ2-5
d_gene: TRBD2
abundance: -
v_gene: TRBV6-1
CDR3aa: CASSEGGGRKETQYF
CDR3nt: TGTGCCAGCAGTGAAGGGGGGGGAAGAAAAGAGACCCAGTACTTC

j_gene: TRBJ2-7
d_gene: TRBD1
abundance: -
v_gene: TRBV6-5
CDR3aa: CASRGTGSSYEQYF
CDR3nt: TGTGCCAGCAGGGGGACAGGTTCCTCCTACGAGCAGTACTTC

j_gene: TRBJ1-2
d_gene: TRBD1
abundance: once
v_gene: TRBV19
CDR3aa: CASSMGPALTGGVRGYTF
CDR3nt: TGTGCCAGTAGTATGGGTCCCGCCTTAACAGGGGGCGTGAGGGGCTACACCTTC

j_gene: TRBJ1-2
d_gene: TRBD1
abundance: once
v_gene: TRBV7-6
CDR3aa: CASSLSGQGVYGYTF
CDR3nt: TGTGCCAGCAGCTTATCCGGACAGGGAGTCTATGGCTACACCTTC

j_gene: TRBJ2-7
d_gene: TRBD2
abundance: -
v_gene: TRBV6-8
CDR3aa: CASRYRDPYRLKSAGGREQYF
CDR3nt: TGTGCCAGCAGGTACCGGGACCCATACCGCCTTAAGTCGGCGGGAGGGCGCGAGCAGTACTTC

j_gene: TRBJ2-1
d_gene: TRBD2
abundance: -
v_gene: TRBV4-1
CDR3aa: CASSHPLAGAYNEQFF
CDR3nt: TGCGCCAGCAGCCACCCACTAGCGGGAGCCTACAATGAGCAGTTCTTC

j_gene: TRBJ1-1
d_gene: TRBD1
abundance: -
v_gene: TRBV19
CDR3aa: CASSIGQGARDTEAFF
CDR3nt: TGTGCCAGTAGTATAGGACAGGGGGCCCGGGACACTGAAGCTTTCTTT

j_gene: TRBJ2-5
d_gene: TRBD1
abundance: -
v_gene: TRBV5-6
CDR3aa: CASSSGTGLRETQYF
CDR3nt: TGTGCCAGCAGTTCCGGGACAGGGCTAAGAGAGACCCAGTACTTC

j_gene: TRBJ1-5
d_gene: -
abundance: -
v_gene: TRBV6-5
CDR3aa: CASSGLTASNQPQHF
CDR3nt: TGTGCCAGCAGCGGATTGACAGCTAGCAATCAGCCCCAGCATTTT

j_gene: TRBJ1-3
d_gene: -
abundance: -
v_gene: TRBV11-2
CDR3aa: CASSLGRGRGHSGNTIYF
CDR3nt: TGTGCCAGCAGCTTAGGAAGAGGCAGGGGCCACTCTGGAAACACCATATATTTT

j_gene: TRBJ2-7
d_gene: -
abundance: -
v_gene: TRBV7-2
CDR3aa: CASSSQRGSSYEQYF
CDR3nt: TGTGCCAGCAGCTCCCAGAGGGGGAGCTCCTACGAGCAGTACTTC

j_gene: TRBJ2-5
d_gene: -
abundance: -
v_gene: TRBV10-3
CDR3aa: CAIGDDQETQYF
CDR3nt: TGTGCCATCGGTGACGACCAAGAGACCCAGTACTTC

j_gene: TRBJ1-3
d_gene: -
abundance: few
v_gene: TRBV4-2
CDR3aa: CASSQDGGAPGNTIYF
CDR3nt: TGTGCCAGCAGCCAAGATGGGGGGGCCCCGGGAAACACCATATATTTT

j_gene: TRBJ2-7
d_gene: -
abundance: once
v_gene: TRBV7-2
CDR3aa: CASSFRELLEQYF
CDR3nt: TGTGCCAGCAGCTTTCGGGAGTTGCTCGAGCAGTACTTC

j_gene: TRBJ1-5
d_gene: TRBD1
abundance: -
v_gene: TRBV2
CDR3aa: CASSRDSEQPQHF
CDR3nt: TGTGCCAGCTCCCGGGACAGTGAACAGCCCCAGCATTTT

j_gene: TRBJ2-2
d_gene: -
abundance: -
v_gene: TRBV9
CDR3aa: CASSVGGRGFGELFF
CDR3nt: TGTGCCAGCAGCGTAGGTGGGAGAGGGTTCGGGGAGCTGTTTTTT

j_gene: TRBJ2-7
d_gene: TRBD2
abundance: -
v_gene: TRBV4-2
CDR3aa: CASSSGTSGASAYEQYF
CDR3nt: TGTGCCAGCAGCTCTGGGACTAGCGGGGCGAGCGCCTACGAGCAGTACTTC

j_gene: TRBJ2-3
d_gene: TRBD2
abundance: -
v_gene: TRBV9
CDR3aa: CASSRTLAGGTDTQYF
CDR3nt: TGTGCCAGCAGCAGAACCTTAGCGGGGGGAACAGATACGCAGTATTTT

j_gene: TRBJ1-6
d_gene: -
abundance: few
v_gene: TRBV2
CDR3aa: CASSEQGHDNSPLHF
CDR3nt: TGTGCCAGCAGTGAGCAGGGGCACGATAATTCACCCCTCCACTTT

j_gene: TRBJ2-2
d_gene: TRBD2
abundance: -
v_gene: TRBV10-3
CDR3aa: CAISDLTSAGELFF
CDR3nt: TGTGCCATCAGTGACTTGACTAGCGCCGGGGAGCTGTTTTTT

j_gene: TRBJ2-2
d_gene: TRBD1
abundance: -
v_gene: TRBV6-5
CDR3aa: CASTRDRGYTGELFF
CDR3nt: TGTGCCAGCACCAGGGACAGGGGATACACCGGGGAGCTGTTTTTT

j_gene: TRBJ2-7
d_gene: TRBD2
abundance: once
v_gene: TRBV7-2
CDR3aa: CASSYAGTSSYEQYF
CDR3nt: TGTGCCAGCAGTTATGCCGGGACTAGTTCATACGAGCAGTACTTC

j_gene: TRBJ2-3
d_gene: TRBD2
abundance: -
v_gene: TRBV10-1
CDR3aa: CASSSKGAGVGGRTDTQYF
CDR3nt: TGCGCCAGCTCCTCGAAAGGGGCGGGAGTAGGTGGACGCACAGATACGCAGTATTTT

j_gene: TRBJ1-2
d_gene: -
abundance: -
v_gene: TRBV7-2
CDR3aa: CASSLATPSYGYTF
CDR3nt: TGTGCCAGCAGCTTAGCTACCCCCAGCTATGGCTACACCTTC

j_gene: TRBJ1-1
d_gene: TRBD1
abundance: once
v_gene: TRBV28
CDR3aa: CASSRDRVTEAFF
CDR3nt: TGTGCCAGCAGTCGGGACAGGGTAACTGAAGCTTTCTTT

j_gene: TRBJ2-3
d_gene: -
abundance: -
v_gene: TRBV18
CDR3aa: CASSPQVTSTDTQYF
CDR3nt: TGTGCCAGCTCACCCCAGGTTACTAGCACAGATACGCAGTATTTT

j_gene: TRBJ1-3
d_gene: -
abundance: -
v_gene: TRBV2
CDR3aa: CAGGTPRRNTIYF
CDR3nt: TGTGCCGGAGGGACTCCTCGACGAAACACCATATATTTT

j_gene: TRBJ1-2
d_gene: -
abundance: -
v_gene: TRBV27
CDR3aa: CASSFQGYYGYTF
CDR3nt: TGTGCCAGCAGTTTTCAGGGGTACTATGGCTACACCTTC

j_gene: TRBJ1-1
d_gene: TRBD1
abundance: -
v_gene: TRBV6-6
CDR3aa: CASSSRTGEAFF
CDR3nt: TGTGCCAGCAGTTCGCGGACAGGTGAAGCTTTCTTT

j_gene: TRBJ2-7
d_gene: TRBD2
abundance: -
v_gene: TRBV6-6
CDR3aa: CASSYSSGRRGEQYF
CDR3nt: TGTGCCAGCAGTTACTCAAGCGGGAGGAGGGGCGAGCAGTACTTC

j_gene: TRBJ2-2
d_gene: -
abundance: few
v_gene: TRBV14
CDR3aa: CASSRQTTGELFF
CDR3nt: TGTGCCAGCAGCCGACAGACCACCGGGGAGCTGTTTTTT

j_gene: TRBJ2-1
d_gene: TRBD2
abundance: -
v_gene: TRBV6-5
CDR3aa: CASRLAGRYNEQFF
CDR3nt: TGTGCCAGCCGGCTAGCGGGACGCTACAATGAGCAGTTCTTC

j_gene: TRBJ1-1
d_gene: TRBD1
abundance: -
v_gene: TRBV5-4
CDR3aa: CAATGTGGNTEAFF
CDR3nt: TGTGCCGCAACCGGGACAGGGGGGAACACTGAAGCTTTCTTT

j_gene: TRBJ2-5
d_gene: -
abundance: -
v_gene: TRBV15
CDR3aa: CATSRDQGGETQYF
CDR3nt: TGTGCCACCAGCAGAGATCAGGGAGGAGAGACCCAGTACTTC

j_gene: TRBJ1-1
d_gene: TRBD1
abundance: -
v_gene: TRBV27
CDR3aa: CASSLSGTGYNTEAFF
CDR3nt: TGTGCCAGCAGTTTATCGGGGACAGGGTATAACACTGAAGCTTTCTTT

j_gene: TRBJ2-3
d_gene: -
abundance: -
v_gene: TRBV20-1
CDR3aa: CSAPVTDTQYF
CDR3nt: TGCAGTGCCCCCGTCACAGATACGCAGTATTTT

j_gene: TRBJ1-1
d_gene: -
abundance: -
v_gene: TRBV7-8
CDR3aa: CASSLIRGTEAFF
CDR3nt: TGTGCCAGCAGCCTAATCAGGGGCACTGAAGCTTTCTTT

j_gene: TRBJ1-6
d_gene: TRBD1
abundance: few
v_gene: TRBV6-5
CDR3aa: CASSSGRTGTNSPLHF
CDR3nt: TGTGCCAGCAGTTCCGGAAGGACAGGCACCAATTCACCCCTCCACTTT

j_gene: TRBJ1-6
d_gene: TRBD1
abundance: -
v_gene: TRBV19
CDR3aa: CASRDRNNSPLHF
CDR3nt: TGTGCCAGTCGGGACAGAAATAATTCACCCCTCCACTTT

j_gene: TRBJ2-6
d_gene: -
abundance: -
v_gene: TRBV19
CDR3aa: CASSKESGGRYGANVLTF
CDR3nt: TGTGCCAGTAGTAAAGAGTCCGGGGGGCGGTATGGGGCCAACGTCCTGACTTTC

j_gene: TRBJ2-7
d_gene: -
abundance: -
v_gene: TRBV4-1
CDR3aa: CASSQVSGNYEQYF
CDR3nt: TGCGCCAGCAGCCAAGTATCGGGGAACTACGAGCAGTACTTC

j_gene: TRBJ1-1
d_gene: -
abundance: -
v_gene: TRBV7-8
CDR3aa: CASSLDRDTEAFF
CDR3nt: TGTGCCAGCAGCTTAGACAGGGACACTGAAGCTTTCTTT

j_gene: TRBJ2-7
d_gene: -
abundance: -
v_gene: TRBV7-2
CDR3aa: CASSLMAGFNEQYF
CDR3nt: TGTGCCAGCAGCTTAATGGCAGGGTTCAACGAGCAGTACTTC

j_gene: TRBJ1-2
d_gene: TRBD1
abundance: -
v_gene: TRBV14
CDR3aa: CASSPKTGKTYGYTF
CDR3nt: TGTGCCAGCAGCCCGAAGACAGGGAAGACTTATGGCTACACCTTC

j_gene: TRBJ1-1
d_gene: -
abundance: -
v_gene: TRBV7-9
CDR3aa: CASSLAREGPTEAFF
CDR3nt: TGTGCCAGCAGCTTGGCCAGGGAAGGGCCCACTGAAGCTTTCTTT

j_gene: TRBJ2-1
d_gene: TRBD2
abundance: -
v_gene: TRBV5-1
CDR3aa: CASSLQRESYNEQFF
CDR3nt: TGCGCCAGCAGCTTACAGCGGGAATCCTACAATGAGCAGTTCTTC

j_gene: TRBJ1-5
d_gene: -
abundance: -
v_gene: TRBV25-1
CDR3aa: CASSGGVGQPQHF
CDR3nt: TGTGCCAGCAGTGGGGGGGTCGGTCAGCCCCAGCATTTT

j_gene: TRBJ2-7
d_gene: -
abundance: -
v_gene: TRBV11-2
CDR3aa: CASSLDPGSYEQYF
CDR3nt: TGTGCCAGCAGCTTAGATCCGGGGAGCTACGAGCAGTACTTC